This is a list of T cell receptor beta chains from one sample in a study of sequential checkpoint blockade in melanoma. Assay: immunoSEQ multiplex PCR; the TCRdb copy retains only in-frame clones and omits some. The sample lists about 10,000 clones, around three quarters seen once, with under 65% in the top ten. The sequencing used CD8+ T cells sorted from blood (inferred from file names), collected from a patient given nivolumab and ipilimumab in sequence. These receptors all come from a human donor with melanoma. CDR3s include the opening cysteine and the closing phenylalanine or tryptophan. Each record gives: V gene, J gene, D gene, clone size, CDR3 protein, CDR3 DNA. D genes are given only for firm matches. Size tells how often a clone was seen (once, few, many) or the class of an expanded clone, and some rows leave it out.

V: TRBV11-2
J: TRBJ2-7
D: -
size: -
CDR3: CASSLDRGQDWSYEQYF
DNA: TGTGCCAGCAGCTTAGATCGAGGGCAGGACTGGTCCTACGAGCAGTACTTC

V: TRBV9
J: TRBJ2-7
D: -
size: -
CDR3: CASSVALGASEQYF
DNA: TGTGCCAGCAGCGTAGCTTTGGGGGCATCCGAGCAGTACTTC

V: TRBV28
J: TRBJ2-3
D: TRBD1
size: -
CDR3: CASSPRQGMSTDTQYF
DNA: TGTGCCAGCAGTCCCCGACAGGGGATGAGCACAGATACGCAGTATTTT

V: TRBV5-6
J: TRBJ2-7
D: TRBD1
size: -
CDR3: CASSSGDREYEQYF
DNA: TGTGCCAGCAGCTCGGGGGACAGGGAGTACGAGCAGTACTTC

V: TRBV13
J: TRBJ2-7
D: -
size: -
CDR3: CASSAGSWDYEQYF
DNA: TGTGCCAGCAGCGCGGGATCATGGGACTACGAGCAGTACTTC

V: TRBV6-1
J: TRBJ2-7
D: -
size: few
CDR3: CASSLRGPGYEQYF
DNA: TGTGCCAGCAGTTTGCGGGGGCCAGGTTACGAGCAGTACTTC

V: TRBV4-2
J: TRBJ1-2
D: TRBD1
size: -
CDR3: CASSQGTGDGYGYTF
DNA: TGTGCCAGCAGCCAAGGGACAGGGGATGGTTATGGCTACACCTTC

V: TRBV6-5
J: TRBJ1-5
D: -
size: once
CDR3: CASGGTSFSNQPQHF
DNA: TGTGCCAGCGGAGGGACCAGTTTTAGCAATCAGCCCCAGCATTTT

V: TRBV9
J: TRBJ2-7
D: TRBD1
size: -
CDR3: CASSVRDRGNYEQYF
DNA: TGTGCCAGCAGCGTCAGGGACAGGGGTAACTACGAGCAGTACTTC

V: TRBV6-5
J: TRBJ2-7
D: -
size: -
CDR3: CASSYGGASYEQYF
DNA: TGTGCCAGCAGTTACGGGGGGGCCTCCTACGAGCAGTACTTC

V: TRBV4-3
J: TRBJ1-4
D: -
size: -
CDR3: CASSQDRGTTNEKLFF
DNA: TGCGCCAGCAGCCAAGATAGGGGAACAACTAATGAAAAACTGTTTTTT

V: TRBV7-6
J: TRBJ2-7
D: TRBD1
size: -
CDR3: CASSLGTGDSVYEQYF
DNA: TGTGCCAGCAGCTTAGGGACAGGGGATAGCGTCTACGAGCAGTACTTC

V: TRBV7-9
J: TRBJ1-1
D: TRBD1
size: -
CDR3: CASSLARGKTEAFF
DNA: TGTGCCAGCAGCCTCGCCAGGGGGAAGACTGAAGCTTTCTTT

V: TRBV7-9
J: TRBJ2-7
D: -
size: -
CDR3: CASSLLTGPTYEQYF
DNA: TGTGCCAGCAGCTTATTAACGGGTCCTACCTACGAGCAGTACTTC

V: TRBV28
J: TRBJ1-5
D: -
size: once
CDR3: CASSLAGVIDQPQHF
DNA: TGTGCCAGCAGTTTGGCGGGGGTAATAGATCAGCCCCAGCATTTT

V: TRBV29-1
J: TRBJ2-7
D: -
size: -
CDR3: CSVEDSYEQYF
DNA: TGCAGCGTTGAAGACAGCTACGAGCAGTACTTC

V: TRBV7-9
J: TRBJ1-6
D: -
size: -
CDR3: CASSFSQYNSPLHF
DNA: TGTGCCAGCAGCTTTTCCCAATATAATTCACCCCTCCACTTT

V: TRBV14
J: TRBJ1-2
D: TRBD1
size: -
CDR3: CASSQDNRGTNGYTF
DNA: TGTGCCAGCAGCCAAGATAACAGGGGAACTAACGGCTACACCTTC

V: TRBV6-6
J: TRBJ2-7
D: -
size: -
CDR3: CASSYSRVYEQYF
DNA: TGTGCCAGCAGTTACTCGAGGGTCTACGAGCAGTACTTC

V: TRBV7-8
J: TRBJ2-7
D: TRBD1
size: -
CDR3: CASSYPTGGADYEQYF
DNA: TGTGCCAGCAGCTACCCGACAGGGGGCGCAGACTACGAGCAGTACTTC

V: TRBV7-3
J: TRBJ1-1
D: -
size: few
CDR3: CASSLNLGPNTEAFF
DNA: TGTGCCAGCAGCTTAAATCTAGGCCCGAACACTGAAGCTTTCTTT

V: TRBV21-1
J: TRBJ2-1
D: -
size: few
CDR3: CASSLVFGSGGSYNEQFF
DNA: TGTGCCAGCAGCTTAGTTTTTGGTAGCGGGGGCTCCTACAATGAGCAGTTCTTC

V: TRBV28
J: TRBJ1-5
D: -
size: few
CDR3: CASSPRDNSNQPQHF
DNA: TGTGCCAGCAGTCCCAGGGACAATAGCAATCAGCCCCAGCATTTT

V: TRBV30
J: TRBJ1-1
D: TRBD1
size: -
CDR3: CAWSVGQGRNTEAFF
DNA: TGTGCCTGGAGTGTAGGACAGGGGAGGAACACTGAAGCTTTCTTT

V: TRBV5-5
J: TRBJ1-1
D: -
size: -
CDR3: CASSYAVTGNTEAFF
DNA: TGTGCCAGCAGCTACGCCGTAACGGGAAACACTGAAGCTTTCTTT

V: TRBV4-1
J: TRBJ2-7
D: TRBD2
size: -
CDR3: CASSQASGGASDEQYF
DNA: TGCGCCAGCAGCCAAGCTAGCGGGGGGGCCTCGGACGAGCAGTACTTC

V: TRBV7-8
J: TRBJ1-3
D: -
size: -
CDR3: CASSRLSSGNTIYF
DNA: TGTGCCAGCAGCCGATTGAGCTCTGGAAACACCATATATTTT

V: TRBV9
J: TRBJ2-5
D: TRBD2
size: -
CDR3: CASSPGGETQYF
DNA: TGTGCCAGCAGCCCGGGGGGGGAGACCCAGTACTTC

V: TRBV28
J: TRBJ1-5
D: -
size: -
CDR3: CASSPHDSRYQPQHF
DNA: TGTGCCAGCAGCCCACATGACAGCCGATATCAGCCCCAGCATTTT

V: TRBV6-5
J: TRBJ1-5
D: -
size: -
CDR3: CASSGGANQPQHF
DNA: TGTGCCAGCAGTGGGGGGGCTAATCAGCCCCAGCATTTT

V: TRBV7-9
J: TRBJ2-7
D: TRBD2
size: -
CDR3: CASSLASGGPSSYEQYF
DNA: TGTGCCAGCAGCTTAGCTAGCGGGGGCCCCAGCTCCTACGAGCAGTACTTC

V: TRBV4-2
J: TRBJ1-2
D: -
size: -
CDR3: CASSQGEASPYGYTF
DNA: TGTGCCAGCAGCCAGGGTGAAGCGTCCCCCTATGGCTACACCTTC

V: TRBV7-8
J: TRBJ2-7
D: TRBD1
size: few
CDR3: CASSSGTGVLIYEQYF
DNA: TGTGCCAGCAGCTCCGGGACAGGCGTCCTCATCTACGAGCAGTACTTC

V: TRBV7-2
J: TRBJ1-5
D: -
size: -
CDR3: CASSLYAGENQPQHF
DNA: TGTGCCAGCAGCTTATACGCGGGGGAGAATCAGCCCCAGCATTTT

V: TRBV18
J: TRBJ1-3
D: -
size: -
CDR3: CASSPAGSGNTIYF
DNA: TGTGCCAGCTCACCAGCAGGCTCTGGAAACACCATATATTTT

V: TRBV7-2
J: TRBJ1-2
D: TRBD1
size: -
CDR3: CASSFGTGSDWGYGYTF
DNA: TGTGCCAGCAGCTTCGGGACAGGAAGTGATTGGGGCTATGGCTACACCTTC

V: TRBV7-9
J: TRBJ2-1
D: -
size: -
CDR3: CASSDDSSSYNEQFF
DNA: TGTGCCAGCAGCGACGACTCCTCTTCCTACAATGAGCAGTTCTTC

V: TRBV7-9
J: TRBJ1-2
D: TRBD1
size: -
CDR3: CASSQTPGQGVVTF
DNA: TGTGCCAGCAGCCAGACACCGGGACAGGGGGTAGTTACCTTC

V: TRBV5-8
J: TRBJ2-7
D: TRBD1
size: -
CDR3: CASKPGTGSYEQYF
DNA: TGTGCCAGTAAGCCCGGGACAGGGTCCTACGAGCAGTACTTC

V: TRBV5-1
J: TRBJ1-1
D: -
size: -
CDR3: CASSLGQSAEAFF
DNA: TGCGCCAGCAGCTTGGGACAGAGCGCTGAAGCTTTCTTT

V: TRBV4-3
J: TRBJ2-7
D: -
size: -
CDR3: CASSSDKTYEQYF
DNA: TGCGCCAGCAGCTCCGACAAAACCTACGAGCAGTACTTC

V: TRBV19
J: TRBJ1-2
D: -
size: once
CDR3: CASSRGRGAYGYTF
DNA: TGTGCCAGTAGCCGTGGGAGGGGAGCCTATGGCTACACCTTC

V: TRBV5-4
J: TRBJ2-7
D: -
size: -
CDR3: CASSLVQGPGEQYF
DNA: TGTGCCAGCAGCTTGGTACAGGGCCCAGGCGAGCAGTACTTC

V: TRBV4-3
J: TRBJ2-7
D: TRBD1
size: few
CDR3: CASSQGTGTGAYEQYF
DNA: TGCGCCAGCAGCCAAGGTACCGGGACAGGGGCCTACGAGCAGTACTTC

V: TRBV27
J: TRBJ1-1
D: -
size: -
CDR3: CASSLARKGSQAFF
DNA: TGTGCCAGCAGTTTAGCCAGGAAGGGGTCTCAAGCTTTCTTT

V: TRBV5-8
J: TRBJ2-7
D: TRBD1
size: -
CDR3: CASSPDPVLTGEKKLGEQYF
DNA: TGTGCCAGCAGCCCGGATCCAGTACTGACAGGGGAGAAAAAACTAGGCGAGCAGTACTTC

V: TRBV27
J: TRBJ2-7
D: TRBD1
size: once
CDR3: CASGQGAGEQYF
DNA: TGTGCCTCCGGACAGGGGGCCGGCGAGCAGTACTTC

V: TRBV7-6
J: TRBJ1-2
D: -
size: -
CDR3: CASSSEPDRGYGYTF
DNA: TGTGCCAGCAGCTCCGAACCAGATAGGGGCTATGGCTACACCTTC

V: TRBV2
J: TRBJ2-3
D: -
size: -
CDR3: CASRGDNTDTQYF
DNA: TGTGCCAGCAGAGGGGACAACACAGATACGCAGTATTTT

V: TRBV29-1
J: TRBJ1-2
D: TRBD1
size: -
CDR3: CSVYGDRGASYGYTF
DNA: TGCAGCGTTTATGGGGACAGGGGGGCCTCTTATGGCTACACCTTC

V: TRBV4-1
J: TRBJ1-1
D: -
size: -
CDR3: CASSPEGVPEAFF
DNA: TGCGCCAGCAGCCCTGAAGGGGTTCCTGAAGCTTTCTTT